This TCR beta chain originates from a study of blood T cell repertoires in COVID-19. As for the study in general: T cells, B-cell-depleted T cells, or PBMCs supplied cDNA or gDNA.

The CDR3 covers 15 residues. Authors' processing steps: The authors estimated nucleated cell counts from reference gene primer amplification. TCRdb keeps only in-frame clones here, not all; method: immunoSEQ multiplex PCR. The DNA was the basis for D and trimming; V, J and clone size are from that table. The table records some 250,000 clones, over 70% of them present only once. In its sample, this clone was seen a few times. The chain uses TRBV21-1 and TRBJ2-7; the table's TRBD2 call for D was not verified on the DNA. TRBV21-1 is a known pseudogene. The receptor was isolated from a man older than 75 with acute or convalescent COVID-19. The specimen sequenced was peripheral blood. The CDR3 DNA reads TGTGCCAGCAGCAATTCAATCCGGGGAGCCTACGAGCAGTACTTC. Translated: CASSNSIRGAYEQYF.